The clone carrying this TCR beta chain was picked up one time. This entry is derived from a study of T cell changes during pregnancy in multiple sclerosis. Method: immunoSEQ multiplex PCR; TCRdb's copy keeps in-frame clones and lacks some. The table lists about 59,000 clones, around 89% of them singletons, with approximately 0.91% in the top ten. CDR3 size: 13 residues. Germline CDR1 and CDR2: GTSNPN and SVGIG (reference sequence). V was cut by 2 bases and J by 2 bases, with 9 bases left in between. Material: peripheral blood, obtained in the first trimester of pregnancy. The chain combines TRBV30 with TRBJ1-2, with unresolved D. The clonotype comes from a female donor in good health, enrolled as a control in a pregnancy study. CDR3 sequence reads: CAWSLGLNYGYTF. The DNA of the CDR3 is TGTGCCTGGAGTCTGGGCCTCAACTATGGCTACACCTTC.